These 24 T cell receptor beta chains were sequenced from one sample in a study of response to subunit inactivated influenza vaccine. In TCRdb, the RT-PCR reads were re-called with MiXCR into one record per CDR3 protein. The sample holds 500,000 to 600,000 distinct CDR3 sequences, approximately 10% seen once. This sample was shared with a second study, whose subject was T cells expressing NK-cell markers. That paper adds: With UMIs, 5'RACE template switching was used to make TCR beta cDNA.

The source material was PBMCs from blood, sampled on the day of vaccination. These receptors all stem from a man aged 45-60 years who received an inactivated influenza vaccine.

This clonotype has a count of ten or more. V is TRBV5-1 and J is TRBJ2-5; no reliable D call. V gave up 0 bases and J gave up 3 bases, with 9 bases separating them. Germline CDR1 SGHRS, CDR2 YFSETQ. The CDR3 has 14 amino acids. The CDR3 DNA is TGCGCCAGCAGCTTGGTGGCAGTAGAAGAGACCCAGTACTTC. It is translated as CASSLVAVEETQYF.

In this sample, this clonotype turned up a few times. The chain joins TRBV10-3 to TRBJ2-2; 12 nucleotides agree with TRBD2. CDR3 length: 16 amino acids. Looked up from germline, CDR1 is ENHRY and CDR2 is SYGVKD. The V and J ends lost 4 bases and 6 bases, in that order; junction bases with no gene match: 6. In DNA form, the CDR3 reads TGTGCCATCAGTGGAGGACTAGCGGGAAGCGCCGGGGAGCTGTTTTTT. Amino acid sequence: CAISGGLAGSAGELFF.

This clonotype was counted many times. The rearrangement joins TRBV4-2 to TRBJ2-1; TRBD1 might be the D (6 bases). This CDR3 is built from 15 residues. CDR1 is LGHNA and CDR2 is YNFKEQ in the germline V gene. Deletions cut 4 bases from V and 6 bases from J, with 16 bases between. CDR3 sequence: CASSPRADRLNEQFF. CDR3 nucleotides: TGTGCCAGCAGCCCAAGAGCTGACAGGCTCAATGAGCAGTTCTTC.

The chain links TRBV3-1 to TRBJ2-7; the match to TRBD2 covers 8 bases. The germline V gene has CDR1 LGHDT and CDR2 YNNKEL (reference sequence). This CDR3 is 15 amino acids long. Trimming at V came to 6 bases and at J to 2 bases, leaving 9 bases not matched to a gene. The chain's CDR3 is CASRRAVAGPYEQYF. As DNA, the CDR3 is TGTGCCAGCAGGAGAGCGGTAGCGGGGCCCTACGAGCAGTACTTC.

DNA of the CDR3: TGCGCCAGCAGCTTAACCGGGACAGTAAGCAATGAGCAGTTCTTC. It encodes CASSLTGTVSNEQFF. The chain links TRBV5-1 to TRBJ2-1; TRBD1 agrees at 7 bases. After removal of 2 bases from V and 6 bases from J, the junction contained 8 bases not matched to a gene. Germline CDR1 is SGHRS and CDR2 is YFSETQ. The CDR3 length is 15 residues.

This clonotype has just a few counts. The chain joins TRBV5-1 to TRBJ2-1, with D unresolved. This CDR3 has 12 residues. The V end was cut by 0 bases, the J end by 8 bases, with 6 bases between. Germline loops: CDR1 SGHRS, CDR2 YFSETQ. This chain's CDR3 is CASSLEVYEQFF. The CDR3 DNA reads TGCGCCAGCAGCTTGGAAGTCTATGAGCAGTTCTTC.

At least ten counts were recorded for this clonotype. The chain combines TRBV28 with TRBJ2-2; possible D gene TRBD1, 6 bases. Germline V gene sequence: CDR1 MDHEN, CDR2 SYDVKM. With 3 bases removed from V and 2 bases from J, the gap between germline ends came to 13 bases. This CDR3 region has 16 residues. CDR3 nucleotides: TGTGCCAGCAGTTTCCCCGGGACACTTAACACCGGGGAGCTGTTTTTT. The encoded protein is CASSFPGTLNTGELFF.

The chain has TRBV20-1 and TRBJ2-3; perhaps TRBD1 as D (6 bases). The CDR3 contains 16 residues. Trimming left V 5 bases short and J 0 bases short, with 18 bases between. Per the germline V gene, CDR1 is DFQATT and CDR2 is SNEGSKA (reference sequence). Here the CDR3 reads CSAPSGQTRSTDTQYF. The CDR3 nucleotides read TGCAGTGCTCCCTCCGGACAGACCCGAAGCACAGATACGCAGTATTTT.

This chain connects TRBV5-1 to TRBJ2-5, with D perhaps matching TRBD2 (6 bases). CDR1 is SGHRS and CDR2 is YFSETQ in the germline V gene. V was cut by 4 bases and J by 5 bases, with 24 bases left in between. The CDR3 spans 17 residues. CDR3 sequence reads: CASSITSWGTQVETQYF. CDR3 DNA sequence: TGCGCCAGCAGCATCACTAGCTGGGGCACCCAGGTGGAGACCCAGTACTTC.

This clonotype has more than one count but fewer than ten. The V gene is TRBV15, the J gene TRBJ1-5, with D perhaps matching TRBD1 (5 bases). Trimming removed 0 bases from V and 1 base from J, with 10 bases in between. Per germline, CDR1 LNHNV and CDR2 YYDKDF (reference sequence). CDR3 length: 16 amino acids. This CDR3 reads CATSRDKWGSNQPQHF. DNA of the CDR3: TGTGCCACCAGCAGAGACAAGTGGGGGAGCAATCAGCCCCAGCATTTT.

This clonotype came up a few times. CDR3 nucleotides: TGTGCCACCAGCAGTCCAGGGGCTAGCGGGAGGTACAATGAGCAGTTCTTC. Its protein product is CATSSPGASGRYNEQFF. The chain uses TRBV15 and TRBJ2-1; 11 bases fit TRBD2. After removal of 3 bases from V and 4 bases from J, the junction contained 8 bases not matched to a gene. This CDR3 has 17 residues. The germline gives CDR1 LNHNV, CDR2 YYDKDF (reference sequence).

At least ten counts were recorded for this clonotype. This chain uses TRBV4-1 with TRBJ2-7; 7 bases are a match to TRBD1. CDR1 MGHRA and CDR2 YSYEKL come from the germline V gene. Losses at the gene ends were 6 bases for V and 3 bases for J; bases not matched to a gene: 26. The CDR3 spans 20 residues. The CDR3 loop is CASSQKYLVPIPGQIYEQYF. In nucleotides, the CDR3 is TGCGCCAGCAGTCAAAAATATCTGGTCCCCATACCGGGACAGATCTACGAGCAGTACTTC.

J is TRBJ2-7 and V is TRBV10-2; unclear D gene. V lost 7 bases and J 7 bases, leaving 14 bases between the germline ends. Germline CDR1 is WSHSY and CDR2 is SAAADI. The CDR3 loop spans 12 amino acids. The CDR3 DNA is TGCGCCAGCACCCCGGACCTTTCTGAGCAGTACTTC. Its protein product is CASTPDLSEQYF.

The rearrangement links TRBV24-1 to TRBJ1-5, with D hard to call. V lost 5 bases, J lost 11 bases, and 15 bases lay in between. This CDR3 has 13 amino acids. The germline CDR1 and CDR2 sequences are KGHDR and SFDVKD. The CDR3 DNA follows: TGTGCCACCAGTGCTCGTTCTTCAGCGGCCCAGCATTTT. This translates into CATSARSSAAQHF.

The chain is built from TRBV4-2 and TRBJ2-3, with 15 bases that match TRBD2. Per the germline V gene, CDR1 is LGHNA and CDR2 is YNFKEQ. This CDR3 has 17 amino acids. J lost 2 bases, V lost 4 bases, and 4 bases had no gene match. CDR3 residues: CASSPGTSGGITDTQYF. The CDR3 DNA is TGTGCCAGCAGCCCCGGGACTAGCGGGGGGATCACAGATACGCAGTATTTT.

V usage is TRBV9 and J usage is TRBJ2-7, with 10 bases aligning to TRBD2. The CDR3 consists of 15 residues. Trimming removed 0 bases from V and 4 bases from J; junction bases left unmatched: 4. Germline values: CDR1 SGDLS, CDR2 YYNGEE. The DNA for the CDR3 is TGTGCCAGCAGCGTAGCTGGGACTAGCGATTACGAGCAGTACTTC. Encoded protein: CASSVAGTSDYEQYF.

This chain connects TRBV12-3 or TRBV12-4 to TRBJ2-4, with no clear D. This CDR3 contains 14 residues. Trimming shortened V by 7 bases and J by 0 bases, and 10 bases separated the two germline ends. As DNA, the CDR3 is TGTGCCAGCACTGCCGGCCTAGCCAAAAACATTCAGTACTTC. It encodes CASTAGLAKNIQYF.

The chain employs TRBV28 and TRBJ2-2; 7 positions match TRBD1. J lost 0 bases, V lost 6 bases, and 13 bases had no gene match. CDR1 is MDHEN, CDR2 SYDVKM, per germline. CDR3 length: 18 amino acids. The CDR3: CASSSISQGMANTGELFF. The CDR3 coding sequence is TGTGCCAGCAGCTCAATTTCACAGGGGATGGCGAACACCGGGGAGCTGTTTTTT.

This clonotype was picked up a small number of times. This chain uses TRBV7-2 with TRBJ1-6, with D possibly TRBD1 on 5 matching bases. The CDR3 has 15 residues. Germline V gene sequence: CDR1 SGHTA, CDR2 FQGNSA. The V gene lost 7 bases and the J gene lost 13 bases, with 23 bases spanning the gap. CDR3 sequence reads: CASNPTTAQIWPLHF. CDR3 coding DNA: TGTGCCAGCAACCCGACGACAGCTCAGATTTGGCCCCTCCACTTT. The complete variable domain, with remaining parts taken from reference TRBV7-2 and TRBJ1-6, reads GAGVSQSPSNKVTEKGKDVELRCDPISGHTALYWYRQSLGQGLEFLIYFQGNSAPDKSGLPSDRFSAERTGGSVSTLTIQRTQQEDSAVYLCASNPTTAQIWPLHFGNGTRLTVT.

The chain couples TRBV19 to TRBJ2-5, with TRBD2 identical over 7 bases. The germline V gene has CDR1 LNHDA and CDR2 SQIVND (reference sequence). With V trimmed by 1 base and J by 6 bases, 5 bases remained unmatched. This CDR3 has 14 residues. The CDR3 sequence is CASSIAASGKTQYF. The CDR3 nucleotides read TGTGCCAGTAGTATAGCCGCGAGCGGGAAGACCCAGTACTTC.

This clonotype was seen a few times. This chain links TRBV20-1 with TRBJ2-2, with TRBD1 identical over 10 bases. Germline assignment: CDR1 DFQATT and CDR2 SNEGSKA (reference sequence). The CDR3 totals 16 residues. With 2 bases clipped from V and 7 bases from J, the junction kept 10 bases outside the gene matches. CDR3 sequence (DNA): TGCAGTGCTAGACCGTACGACAGGGGGCAAATCGGGGAGCTGTTTTTT. It codes for CSARPYDRGQIGELFF.

The table lists this clonotype with many counts. The V call is TRBV10-3, the J call TRBJ2-3; D is ambiguous. This CDR3 has 14 residues. Germline CDR1 is ENHRY and CDR2 is SYGVKD. With 9 bases removed from V and 2 bases from J, the gap between germline ends came to 15 bases. CDR3 in DNA: TGTGCCATACTGGGGTCCAACTTCACAGATACGCAGTATTTT. It yields the protein CAILGSNFTDTQYF.

V gene TRBV6-2 or TRBV6-3 combines with J gene TRBJ1-1; D is uncertain. V lost 0 bases and J 3 bases, leaving 11 bases between the germline ends. This CDR3 region has 15 residues. The germline CDR1 and CDR2 sequences are MNHEY and SVGEGT. The CDR3 region is CASSYSTGEDTEAFF. DNA of the CDR3: TGTGCCAGCAGTTACTCGACTGGGGAGGACACTGAAGCTTTCTTT.

The chain joins TRBV3-1 to TRBJ2-2; D uncertain. Germline values: CDR1 LGHDT, CDR2 YNNKEL (reference sequence). The V and J ends lost 3 bases and 6 bases respectively, with 17 bases between them. The length of the CDR3 is 16 residues. DNA for the CDR3: TGTGCCAGCAGCCACCGGTTGTCGTATGGTGCCGGGGAGCTGTTTTTT. This sequence encodes CASSHRLSYGAGELFF.